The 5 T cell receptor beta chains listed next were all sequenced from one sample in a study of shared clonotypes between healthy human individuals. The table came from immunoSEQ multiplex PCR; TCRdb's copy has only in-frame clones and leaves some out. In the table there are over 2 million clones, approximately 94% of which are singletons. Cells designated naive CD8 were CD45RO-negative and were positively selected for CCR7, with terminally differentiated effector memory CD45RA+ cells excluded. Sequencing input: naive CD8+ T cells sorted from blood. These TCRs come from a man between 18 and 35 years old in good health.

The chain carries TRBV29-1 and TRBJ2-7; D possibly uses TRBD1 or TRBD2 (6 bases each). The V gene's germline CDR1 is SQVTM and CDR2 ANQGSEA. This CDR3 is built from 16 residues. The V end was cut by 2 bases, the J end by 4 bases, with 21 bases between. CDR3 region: CSVEIGLEGGMYEQYF. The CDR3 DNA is TGCAGCGTTGAAATCGGTCTCGAAGGGGGGATGTACGAGCAGTACTTC.

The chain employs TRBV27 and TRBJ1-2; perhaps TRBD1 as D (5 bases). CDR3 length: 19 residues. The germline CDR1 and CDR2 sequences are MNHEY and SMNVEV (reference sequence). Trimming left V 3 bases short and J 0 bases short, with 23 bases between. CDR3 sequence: CASSLAPGSEIGANYGYTF. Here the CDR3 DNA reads TGTGCCAGCAGTTTGGCCCCCGGGTCAGAGATAGGGGCTAACTATGGCTACACCTTC.

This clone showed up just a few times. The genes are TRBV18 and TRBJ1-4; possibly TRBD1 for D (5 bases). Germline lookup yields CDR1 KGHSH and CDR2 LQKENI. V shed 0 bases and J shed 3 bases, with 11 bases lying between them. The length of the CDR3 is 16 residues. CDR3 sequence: CASSPPGGRPNEKLFF. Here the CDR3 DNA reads TGTGCCAGCTCACCACCGGGGGGAAGGCCTAATGAAAAACTGTTTTTT.

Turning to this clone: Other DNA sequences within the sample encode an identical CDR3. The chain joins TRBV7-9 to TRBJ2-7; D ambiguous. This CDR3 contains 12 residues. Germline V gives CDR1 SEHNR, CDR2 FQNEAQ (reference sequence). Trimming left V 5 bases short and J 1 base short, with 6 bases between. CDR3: CASSATSYEQYF. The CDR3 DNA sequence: TGTGCCAGCAGCGCCACTTCCTACGAGCAGTACTTC.

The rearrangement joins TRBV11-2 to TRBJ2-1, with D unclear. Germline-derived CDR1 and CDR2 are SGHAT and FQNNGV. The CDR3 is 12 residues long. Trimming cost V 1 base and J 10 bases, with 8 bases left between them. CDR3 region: CASSLVRAEQFF. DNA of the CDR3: TGTGCCAGCAGCTTAGTTAGGGCCGAGCAGTTCTTC.